A selection of T cell receptor beta chains follows, all from one sample in a study of T-cell reconstitution after alpha-beta-depleted transplantation in children. TCRdb reprocessed the PCR reads via MiXCR and lists one record per CDR3 protein. The sample lists roughly 790,000 distinct CDR3 sequences, around 15% occurring once. The sequencing used PBMCs, mostly from graft donor cells, collected 360 days after TCRalphabeta/CD19-depleted stem cell transplant. The receptors derive from a male patient under 18 who had a stem cell transplant for acute lymphoblastic leukemia, so the T cells may come from the graft donor. Both conserved end residues are part of each CDR3. The order of the fields is V gene, J gene, D gene, clone size, CDR3 DNA, CDR3 protein. A D gene is named only where the DNA matches it firmly. For some rows the clone size is stated as once, few or many, or as a class when expanded; others skip it.

V gene: TRBV20-1; J gene: TRBJ2-3; D gene: TRBD2; clone size: few; CDR3 DNA: TGCAGTGCTGGGGTCCGAGCGGGATTCACAGATACGCAGTATTTT; CDR3 protein: CSAGVRAGFTDTQYF
V gene: TRBV5-1; J gene: TRBJ2-7; D gene: .; clone size: few; CDR3 DNA: TGCGCCAGCAGCCCTTGGGAACACGAGGCCTACGAGCAGTACTTC; CDR3 protein: CASSPWEHEAYEQYF
V gene: TRBV7-2; J gene: TRBJ1-2; D gene: .; clone size: few; CDR3 DNA: TGTGCCAGCAGCCTTGAACGCTTGCAAAAAGGCTACACCTTC; CDR3 protein: CASSLERLQKGYTF
V gene: TRBV2; J gene: TRBJ2-1; D gene: .; clone size: many; CDR3 DNA: TGTGCCAGCGGTACTACCTCCTACAATGAGCAGTTCTTC; CDR3 protein: CASGTTSYNEQFF
V gene: TRBV9; J gene: TRBJ2-1; D gene: TRBD2; clone size: many; CDR3 DNA: TGTGCCAGCAGCAGGGGACTAGCGGTTTACAATGAGCAGTTCTTC; CDR3 protein: CASSRGLAVYNEQFF
V gene: TRBV3-1; J gene: TRBJ2-2; D gene: TRBD2; clone size: few; CDR3 DNA: TGTGCCAGCAGCCAAGATTCGGTGTCTAGCGGCCCAAGTAGGGAGCTGTTTTTT; CDR3 protein: CASSQDSVSSGPSRELFF
V gene: TRBV10-3; J gene: TRBJ1-5; D gene: TRBD1; clone size: few; CDR3 DNA: TGTGCCATAGGACAGGGGGGTCAGCCCCAGCATTTT; CDR3 protein: CAIGQGGQPQHF
V gene: TRBV7-8; J gene: TRBJ2-3; D gene: TRBD2; clone size: many; CDR3 DNA: TGTGCCAGCAGCTCCTCGTTCAGCGGGAGGGTAGATACGCAGTATTTT; CDR3 protein: CASSSSFSGRVDTQYF
V gene: TRBV27; J gene: TRBJ2-6; D gene: .; clone size: few; CDR3 DNA: TGTGCCAGCAGTTTTGCGTTCCCGCTCTCTGGGGCCAACGTCCTGACTTTC; CDR3 protein: CASSFAFPLSGANVLTF
V gene: TRBV28; J gene: TRBJ2-1; D gene: .; clone size: .; CDR3 DNA: TGTGCCAGCAGTTTAAAAAAAGGGGTACCCTCCTACAATGAGCAGTTCTTC; CDR3 protein: CASSLKKGVPSYNEQFF
V gene: TRBV4-1; J gene: TRBJ2-1; D gene: .; clone size: .; CDR3 DNA: TGCGCCAGCAGCCCCCAGTGGGATGAGCAGTTCTTC; CDR3 protein: CASSPQWDEQFF
V gene: TRBV4-1; J gene: TRBJ1-1; D gene: .; clone size: few; CDR3 DNA: TGCGCCAGCAGCCCTACACAGAATGAGGGACCGAACACTGAAGCTTTCTTT; CDR3 protein: CASSPTQNEGPNTEAFF
V gene: TRBV7-2; J gene: TRBJ2-5; D gene: .; clone size: few; CDR3 DNA: TGTGCCAGCAGCTTAGTAATCGGGACCGAGACCCAGTACTTC; CDR3 protein: CASSLVIGTETQYF
V gene: TRBV5-1; J gene: TRBJ1-2; D gene: .; clone size: few; CDR3 DNA: TGCGCCAGCAGCGTCGGCGGAAACTATGGCTACACCTTC; CDR3 protein: CASSVGGNYGYTF
V gene: TRBV29-1; J gene: TRBJ1-2; D gene: .; clone size: .; CDR3 DNA: TGCAGCGTTGGGGAGGGCTATGGCTACACCTTC; CDR3 protein: CSVGEGYGYTF
V gene: TRBV20-1; J gene: TRBJ2-3; D gene: .; clone size: many; CDR3 DNA: TGCAGTGCTAGAGTCCTGAGGAGGGATACGCAGTATTTT; CDR3 protein: CSARVLRRDTQYF
V gene: TRBV6-5; J gene: TRBJ2-7; D gene: TRBD2; clone size: few; CDR3 DNA: TGTGCCAGCAGTTATGGACTAGCGGACTCCTACGAGCAGTACTTC; CDR3 protein: CASSYGLADSYEQYF
V gene: TRBV20-1; J gene: TRBJ2-3; D gene: .; clone size: .; CDR3 DNA: TGCAGTGCTGAACGGGGGTCTAGCACAGATACGCAGTATTTT; CDR3 protein: CSAERGSSTDTQYF
V gene: TRBV7-9; J gene: TRBJ2-7; D gene: .; clone size: few; CDR3 DNA: TGTGCCAGCAGCTTAGATTTTCGAGACCCAGGCGAGCAGTACTTC; CDR3 protein: CASSLDFRDPGEQYF
V gene: TRBV5-1; J gene: TRBJ1-1; D gene: TRBD1; clone size: .; CDR3 DNA: TGCGCCAGCAGCCCTGGACAGGGTGTAGGCACTGAAGCTTTCTTT; CDR3 protein: CASSPGQGVGTEAFF
V gene: TRBV20-1; J gene: TRBJ2-1; D gene: TRBD2; clone size: few; CDR3 DNA: TGCAGTGCTTGGGGACTAGCGGAGGAGTACAATGAGCAGTTCTTC; CDR3 protein: CSAWGLAEEYNEQFF
V gene: TRBV6-5; J gene: TRBJ1-6; D gene: .; clone size: many; CDR3 DNA: TGTGCCAGCAGTTACGAGGGAAGAGATTCACCCCTCCACTTT; CDR3 protein: CASSYEGRDSPLHF
V gene: TRBV29-1; J gene: TRBJ2-5; D gene: .; clone size: .; CDR3 DNA: TGCAGCGTGGGGGGGCGGGGGCAGTTGCCGAGAAAAGAGACCCAGTACTTC; CDR3 protein: CSVGGRGQLPRKETQYF
V gene: TRBV7-9; J gene: TRBJ2-7; D gene: TRBD1; clone size: .; CDR3 DNA: TGTGCCAGCAACTACGGACAGGGCGCCTACGAGCAGTACTTC; CDR3 protein: CASNYGQGAYEQYF
V gene: TRBV7-2; J gene: TRBJ2-1; D gene: TRBD2; clone size: .; CDR3 DNA: TGTGCCAGCAGAAGTGGACTAGCGGGAGACAATGAGCAGTTCTTC; CDR3 protein: CASRSGLAGDNEQFF
V gene: TRBV5-1; J gene: TRBJ2-7; D gene: .; clone size: .; CDR3 DNA: TGCGCCAGCAGTCGGGATGGTTGGCCGTCCTACGAGCAGTACTTC; CDR3 protein: CASSRDGWPSYEQYF
V gene: TRBV29-1; J gene: TRBJ2-7; D gene: .; clone size: few; CDR3 DNA: TGCAGCGGGGACTCCGGCATGGGCGAGCAGTACTTC; CDR3 protein: CSGDSGMGEQYF
V gene: TRBV12-3/TRBV12-4; J gene: TRBJ2-2; D gene: .; clone size: few; CDR3 DNA: TGTGCCAGCAGAAACGACAGGAACACCGGGGAGCTGTTTTTT; CDR3 protein: CASRNDRNTGELFF
V gene: TRBV10-3; J gene: TRBJ2-1; D gene: TRBD2; clone size: .; CDR3 DNA: TGTGCCATCAGTGGTGCGGAGGGCGGGAGTGAGCAGTTCTTC; CDR3 protein: CAISGAEGGSEQFF
V gene: TRBV2; J gene: TRBJ2-7; D gene: TRBD1; clone size: few; CDR3 DNA: TGTGCCAGCAGTGACGGGACAGGGATCTACGAGCAGTACTTC; CDR3 protein: CASSDGTGIYEQYF
V gene: TRBV23-1; J gene: TRBJ2-1; D gene: TRBD2; clone size: few; CDR3 DNA: TGCGCCAGCAGTCAAGGTATACTAGCGGGAGAGAATCCGGATTCCTACAATGAGCAGTTCTTC; CDR3 protein: CASSQGILAGENPDSYNEQFF
V gene: TRBV9; J gene: TRBJ2-6; D gene: .; clone size: .; CDR3 DNA: TGTGCCAGCAGCGTAGCTGGAGGCAGGAGATCCTCCTCTGGGGCCAACGTCCTGACTTTC; CDR3 protein: CASSVAGGRRSSSGANVLTF
V gene: TRBV2; J gene: TRBJ2-7; D gene: .; clone size: .; CDR3 DNA: TGTGCCAGCAGTGAAGATCTGGGCTACGAGCAGTACTTC; CDR3 protein: CASSEDLGYEQYF
V gene: TRBV12-3/TRBV12-4; J gene: TRBJ2-3; D gene: TRBD1; clone size: .; CDR3 DNA: TGTGCCAGCAGTTGGGACAGGGGGTCGTTGGATACGCAGTATTTT; CDR3 protein: CASSWDRGSLDTQYF
V gene: TRBV12-5; J gene: TRBJ2-2; D gene: .; clone size: .; CDR3 DNA: TGTGCTAGCCTTCAGGGAAACACCGGGGAGCTGTTTTTT; CDR3 protein: CASLQGNTGELFF
V gene: TRBV11-3; J gene: TRBJ1-1; D gene: .; clone size: few; CDR3 DNA: TGTGCCAGCAGCGTGACAGGAGGGCGGACTGAAGCTTTCTTT; CDR3 protein: CASSVTGGRTEAFF
V gene: TRBV5-1; J gene: TRBJ2-5; D gene: TRBD2; clone size: .; CDR3 DNA: TGCGCCAGCAGCGCACTAGCGGGGCAAGAGACCCAGTACTTC; CDR3 protein: CASSALAGQETQYF
V gene: TRBV20-1; J gene: TRBJ2-1; D gene: .; clone size: few; CDR3 DNA: TGCAGTGCTAGGGGGATATTGAGCTCCTACAATGAGCAGTTCTTC; CDR3 protein: CSARGILSSYNEQFF
V gene: TRBV4-1; J gene: TRBJ1-5; D gene: .; clone size: few; CDR3 DNA: TGCGCCAGCAGCCAAGATCCCCCGTATAAGTATAGCAATCAGCCCCAGCATTTT; CDR3 protein: CASSQDPPYKYSNQPQHF
V gene: TRBV20-1; J gene: TRBJ2-3; D gene: .; clone size: .; CDR3 DNA: TGCAGTGCTAGAGGTGGGACTAGCACAGATACGCAGTATTTT; CDR3 protein: CSARGGTSTDTQYF
V gene: TRBV12-3/TRBV12-4; J gene: TRBJ2-5; D gene: TRBD2; clone size: few; CDR3 DNA: TGTGCCAGCAGTTTAGACCTAGCGGCGATGGAGACCCAGTACTTC; CDR3 protein: CASSLDLAAMETQYF
V gene: TRBV20-1; J gene: TRBJ2-7; D gene: .; clone size: .; CDR3 DNA: TGCAGTGCTAGTACGATTGGGAGAGGTAGCGAGCAGTACTTC; CDR3 protein: CSASTIGRGSEQYF
V gene: TRBV6-6; J gene: TRBJ1-2; D gene: TRBD1; clone size: .; CDR3 DNA: TGTGCCGGTACAGGGGGGACCTATGATGGCTACACCTTC; CDR3 protein: CAGTGGTYDGYTF
V gene: TRBV29-1; J gene: TRBJ2-7; D gene: .; clone size: .; CDR3 DNA: TGCAGCGTTGTCCCGGTCGCACAGTCCTCCTACGAGCAGTACTTC; CDR3 protein: CSVVPVAQSSYEQYF
V gene: TRBV7-8; J gene: TRBJ2-2; D gene: .; clone size: many; CDR3 DNA: TGTGCCAGCAGCTGGAGACAGTATAGCACCGGGGAGCTGTTTTTT; CDR3 protein: CASSWRQYSTGELFF
V gene: TRBV29-1; J gene: TRBJ2-7; D gene: TRBD2; clone size: few; CDR3 DNA: TGCAGCGTTGAAGACGTCCTCAGCGGGAGCTACGAGCAGTACTTC; CDR3 protein: CSVEDVLSGSYEQYF
V gene: TRBV4-1; J gene: TRBJ2-1; D gene: TRBD1; clone size: .; CDR3 DNA: TGCGCCAGCAGCTCCAGAGGGGGCGCGCAGTTCTTC; CDR3 protein: CASSSRGGAQFF
V gene: TRBV4-1; J gene: TRBJ2-3; D gene: .; clone size: few; CDR3 DNA: TGCGCCAGCAGCCAAGAGCCTAGCGGCACAGATACGCAGTATTTT; CDR3 protein: CASSQEPSGTDTQYF
V gene: TRBV19; J gene: TRBJ1-2; D gene: TRBD1; clone size: .; CDR3 DNA: TGTGCCAGTATCAGGGTTGGGACAGAGAACTATGGCTACACCTTC; CDR3 protein: CASIRVGTENYGYTF
V gene: TRBV15; J gene: TRBJ2-2; D gene: .; clone size: .; CDR3 DNA: TGTGCCACCAGCAGAGATGTACAGGGAAACACCGGGGAGCTGTTTTTT; CDR3 protein: CATSRDVQGNTGELFF